This is a list of T cell receptor beta chains from one sample in a study of blood T cell repertoires in COVID-19. Sequenced by immunoSEQ multiplex PCR; TCRdb stores in-frame clones only, minus some. The sample includes more than 110,000 clones, roughly four fifths of them seen just once. The sequencing sample was made of peripheral blood. These receptors were collected from an elderly man with acute or convalescent COVID-19. CDR3s include the opening cysteine and the closing phenylalanine or tryptophan. The D gene is left open where the match is weak. A row's size may be missing; if present it is once, few, many or a size class.

J: TRBJ2-2; V: TRBV18; D: -; size: -; DNA: TGTGCCAGCTCACCACAGGGGCCCGGCACCGGGGAGCTGTTTTTT; CDR3: CASSPQGPGTGELFF
J: TRBJ2-1; V: TRBV10-3; D: -; size: -; DNA: TGTGCCATCAGAGCGACAGGTAACACCTACAATGAGCAGTTCTTC; CDR3: CAIRATGNTYNEQFF
J: TRBJ1-2; V: TRBV5-1; D: -; size: -; DNA: TGCGCCAGCAGCCAGGTTCGGGGCTATGGCTACACCTTC; CDR3: CASSQVRGYGYTF
J: TRBJ1-5; V: TRBV2; D: TRBD1; size: few; DNA: TGTGCCAGCAGTGACTCCCGGGACAGGGGGCCCCAGCATTTT; CDR3: CASSDSRDRGPQHF
J: TRBJ1-1; V: TRBV7-7; D: -; size: -; DNA: TGTGCCAGCAGCCCGGGGGAGGCCGGGATCGCTGAAGCTTTCTTT; CDR3: CASSPGEAGIAEAFF
J: TRBJ2-3; V: TRBV5-6; D: TRBD2; size: few; DNA: TGTGCCAGCAGCTACCTAGCGGGGGCCGACACAGATACGCAGTATTTT; CDR3: CASSYLAGADTDTQYF
J: TRBJ2-5; V: TRBV6-6; D: -; size: -; DNA: TGTGCCAGCAGCACCGGCCTTAGGGGAGAGACCCAGTACTTC; CDR3: CASSTGLRGETQYF
J: TRBJ2-3; V: TRBV11-3; D: TRBD2; size: -; DNA: TGTGCCAGCAGCTCAAGGACTAGTTCAGATACGCAGTATTTT; CDR3: CASSSRTSSDTQYF
J: TRBJ2-1; V: TRBV4-3; D: -; size: -; DNA: TGCGCCAGCAGCCAAGGGGGTGGGAGTCGCAATGAGCAGTTCTTC; CDR3: CASSQGGGSRNEQFF
J: TRBJ2-3; V: TRBV5-1; D: TRBD2; size: once; DNA: TGCGCCAGCAGCGGCGGGGGGCGTCCTAGCACAGATACGCAGTATTTT; CDR3: CASSGGGRPSTDTQYF
J: TRBJ1-1; V: TRBV3-1/TRBV3-2; D: -; size: -; DNA: TGTGCCAGCAGCCTGGGCGTAACCAGGGTGAACACTGAAGCTTTCTTT; CDR3: CASSLGVTRVNTEAFF
J: TRBJ2-3; V: TRBV3-1/TRBV3-2; D: TRBD2; size: -; DNA: TGTGCCAGCAGCCACCCCAGCGGGGGTAAGGATACGCAGTATTTT; CDR3: CASSHPSGGKDTQYF
J: TRBJ2-2; V: TRBV7-3; D: -; size: -; DNA: TGTGCCAGCAGTCCCAGCAACGCAGCCCGAGGGACCGGGGAGCTGTTTTTT; CDR3: CASSPSNAARGTGELFF
J: TRBJ1-2; V: TRBV6-5; D: -; size: -; DNA: TGTGCCAGCAGTTACTCGAGACAGACTTATGGCTACACCTTC; CDR3: CASSYSRQTYGYTF
J: TRBJ2-7; V: TRBV5-1; D: TRBD1; size: many; DNA: TGCGCCAGCAGCCTACGATTTCCGGGACAGGGCTCCTACGAGCAGTACTTC; CDR3: CASSLRFPGQGSYEQYF
J: TRBJ2-5; V: TRBV7-2; D: TRBD2; size: -; DNA: TGTGCCAGCAGCTTAGGCTCGGGGGGGCCGGAAGAGACCCAGTACTTC; CDR3: CASSLGSGGPEETQYF
J: TRBJ2-5; V: TRBV7-2; D: -; size: once; DNA: TGTGCCAGCAGCTTAGCGAGAAAAGAGACCCAGTACTTC; CDR3: CASSLARKETQYF
J: TRBJ1-5; V: TRBV1; D: -; size: -; DNA: TGCACCAGCCCACCCAGTAACCGGACCGACTACAATCAGCCCCAGCATTTT; CDR3: CTSPPSNRTDYNQPQHF
J: TRBJ1-1; V: TRBV7-2; D: -; size: -; DNA: TGTGCCAGCAGCCTGCTTCAAGAGACTGAAGCTTTCTTT; CDR3: CASSLLQETEAFF
J: TRBJ2-6; V: TRBV7-3; D: -; size: once; DNA: TGTGCCAGCGGATACCAGGGGACTGGGGCCAACGTCCTGACTTTC; CDR3: CASGYQGTGANVLTF
J: TRBJ1-5; V: TRBV18; D: -; size: -; DNA: TGTGCCAGCTCACCACAATTTAACCCCCGCGATCAGCCCCAGCATTTT; CDR3: CASSPQFNPRDQPQHF
J: TRBJ1-2; V: TRBV2; D: TRBD1; size: -; DNA: TGTGCCAGCAGGGATGACAGGGAACCTGGCTACACCTTC; CDR3: CASRDDREPGYTF
J: TRBJ2-3; V: TRBV11-3; D: TRBD2; size: -; DNA: TGTGCCAGCAGCTCCCGGACTAGCGGGGATCACACAGATACGCAGTATTTT; CDR3: CASSSRTSGDHTDTQYF
J: TRBJ2-2; V: TRBV5-1; D: -; size: -; DNA: TGCGCCAGCAGCTTAACGGCAGGGAGGAATCCCGGGGAGCTGTTTTTT; CDR3: CASSLTAGRNPGELFF
J: TRBJ1-1; V: TRBV12-3/TRBV12-4; D: -; size: few; DNA: TGTGCCAGCAGTTCGACAGTGAACACTGAAGCTTTCTTT; CDR3: CASSSTVNTEAFF
J: TRBJ1-6; V: TRBV7-2; D: -; size: -; DNA: TGTGCCAGCAGCTTAGACGGGGGGGGCGATTCACCCCTCCACTTT; CDR3: CASSLDGGGDSPLHF
J: TRBJ1-6; V: TRBV3-1/TRBV3-2; D: -; size: few; DNA: TGTGCCAGCAGCGGCCTTTCAGCCTATAATTCACCCCTCCACTTT; CDR3: CASSGLSAYNSPLHF
J: TRBJ2-1; V: TRBV10-3; D: -; size: -; DNA: TGTGCCATCAGTGAGAACTATGAGCAGTTCTTC; CDR3: CAISENYEQFF
J: TRBJ1-4; V: TRBV6-2/TRBV6-3; D: -; size: -; DNA: TGTGCCAGCAGTTCTTCTGTTCTATTTGAAAAACTGTTTTTT; CDR3: CASSSSVLFEKLFF
J: TRBJ2-7; V: TRBV4-2; D: TRBD2; size: -; DNA: TGTGCCAGCAGCCAAGGCGGGACTATCGATTCCTACGAGCAGTACTTC; CDR3: CASSQGGTIDSYEQYF
J: TRBJ1-1; V: TRBV6-5; D: -; size: medium-sized; DNA: TGTGCCAGCAGTTACGGCAAGATGAACACTGAAGCTTTCTTT; CDR3: CASSYGKMNTEAFF
J: TRBJ1-1; V: TRBV9; D: TRBD1; size: -; DNA: TGTGCCAGCAGCGCGGGACAGGGAGCGAACACTGAAGCTTTCTTT; CDR3: CASSAGQGANTEAFF
J: TRBJ1-2; V: TRBV5-4; D: -; size: -; DNA: TGTGCCAGCAGCTCTATATACCGACAGACCTTTAACTATGGCTACACCTTC; CDR3: CASSSIYRQTFNYGYTF
J: TRBJ1-1; V: TRBV3-1/TRBV3-2; D: -; size: -; DNA: TGTGCCAGCAGCCAAGCGGGAGAAGCTTTCTTT; CDR3: CASSQAGEAFF
J: TRBJ1-2; V: TRBV12-3/TRBV12-4; D: TRBD1; size: -; DNA: TGTGCCAGCACCCGGACAGGGGGTAGGGGCTACACCTTC; CDR3: CASTRTGGRGYTF
J: TRBJ1-2; V: TRBV6-5; D: TRBD1; size: -; DNA: TGTGCCAGCGTGGGACAGGTTTTTTATGGCTACACCTTC; CDR3: CASVGQVFYGYTF
J: TRBJ1-4; V: TRBV28; D: -; size: -; DNA: TGTGCCAGCAGTAAACAGGGCTCTAATGAAAAACTGTTTTTT; CDR3: CASSKQGSNEKLFF
J: TRBJ1-1; V: TRBV2; D: -; size: -; DNA: TGTGCCAGCACAGAGACACCACCTGAAGCTTTCTTT; CDR3: CASTETPPEAFF
J: TRBJ1-1; V: TRBV21-1; D: -; size: -; DNA: TGTGCCAGCAGCGGCCGGGACAGGGGAGAAGCTTTCTTT; CDR3: CASSGRDRGEAFF
J: TRBJ2-2; V: TRBV6-5; D: TRBD2; size: -; DNA: TGTGCCAGCAGCCGGGGGGGCCTAGGCACCGGGGAGCTGTTTTTT; CDR3: CASSRGGLGTGELFF
J: TRBJ2-7; V: TRBV20-1; D: -; size: -; DNA: TGCAGCGCTTCTTTCGACGAGCAGTACTTC; CDR3: CSASFDEQYF
J: TRBJ2-2; V: TRBV24-1; D: -; size: -; DNA: TGTGCCACCAGTACTAGCAGCACCGGGGAGCTGTTTTTT; CDR3: CATSTSSTGELFF
J: TRBJ1-2; V: TRBV9; D: TRBD1; size: -; DNA: TGTGCCAGCAGCGCCCGAGGGACAGGGGTAGATGGCTACACCTTC; CDR3: CASSARGTGVDGYTF
J: TRBJ1-2; V: TRBV18; D: TRBD1; size: -; DNA: TGTGCCAGCTCGGGACAGATCTATGGCTACACCTTC; CDR3: CASSGQIYGYTF
J: TRBJ1-5; V: TRBV3-1/TRBV3-2; D: -; size: -; DNA: TGTGCCAGCAGCCAAGGGGCCGGAGGGCAATGGCCCCAGCATTTT; CDR3: CASSQGAGGQWPQHF
J: TRBJ2-4; V: TRBV6-5; D: TRBD1; size: -; DNA: TGTGCCAGCAGTTACAGTAGCCAGGGGGCTGACATTCAGTACTTC; CDR3: CASSYSSQGADIQYF
J: TRBJ2-7; V: TRBV7-8; D: -; size: -; DNA: TGTGCCAGCAGCTTGTTTGGAGAAACCTACGAGCAGTACTTC; CDR3: CASSLFGETYEQYF
J: TRBJ1-5; V: TRBV7-3; D: -; size: -; DNA: TGTGCCAGCATTGGAGGGTGGCGGCAGAATGGATGGCATTATAGCAATCAGCCCCAGCATTTT; CDR3: CASIGGWRQNGWHYSNQPQHF